This TCR beta chain appears in the sequencing data of a study of T cell repertoires in cytomegalovirus infection (dated by TCRdb to about 2019). The study in broad terms: The HLA type of each donor mattered for the analysis, because public TCR beta signatures pointed to carriage of CMV infection along with the matching HLA type.

General conclusions and limits of the study: The ex vivo response was dominated by HLA-C-restricted CMV-specific TCR beta clonotypes, which also provided the single most frequent clonotype in two of eight donors. Cumulative frequency of public TCR beta family members discriminated carriers of CMV infection plus the relevant HLA type in this cohort and an independent approximately 400-donor cohort.

TCRdb shows the sequencer as Illumina HiSeq 1500. TCRdb applied fastp at Q25 and MiXCR to the public reads, then kept only in-frame beta chains. A single entry per CDR3 protein holds the most common genes and DNA from its merged rows. Present in this sample are more than 500,000 distinct CDR3 sequences, 16% of which were seen just once. Approximately 24% of the sample is held by the ten biggest clonotypes. V was cut back by 2 bases and J by 3 bases, leaving a gap of 17 bases between them. CDR1 and CDR2 (MNHNS, SASEGT) derive from the germline V gene. The CDR3 starts with the cysteine, ends with the phenylalanine, and has 16 residues. Left in the record is the CDR3 DNA by itself, 48 bases read in frame from the first base. Worth noting for this clonotype: Its recognized antigen is unknown. It has no much larger one-base neighbor in the sample; base qualities were not kept.

This receptor was taken from a human donor in good health (CMV status not recorded). Some clones in this sample may be carry-over from other donors' samples. Sequenced input: CD8+ T cells from PBMCs. This receptor chain uses TRBV6-1 and TRBJ2-7, with TRBD2 perhaps the D gene, on 6 matching bases. The CDR3 in this case is CASSESGTLSYYEQYF. The DNA reads TGTGCCAGCAGTGAATCCGGGACTCTCTCCTACTACGAGCAGTACTTC.